The 18 T cell receptor beta chains below come from one sample, sequenced in a study of molecular identifiers for immune sequencing clone quantification. TCRdb re-called the PCR reads with MiXCR, one entry per CDR3 protein. Here the sample spans about 630,000 distinct CDR3 sequences, 25% being singletons. The sequencing input was naive CD8+ T cells from blood, with Jurkat cell RNA spiked in. Subset reported: FACS-sorted CD8+CD4-CCR7+CD45RA+ naive T cells. The receptors come from a human donor in good health. Some libraries in this study had Jurkat cell RNA spiked in.

As concerns this clonotype: This may arise from a read error, as a much more abundant clone is one base away. The chain carries TRBV6-2 or TRBV6-3 and TRBJ1-5, with D hard to call. This CDR3 has 14 amino acids. The germline V gene has CDR1 MNHEY and CDR2 SVGEGT. CDR3 DNA sequence: TGTGCCAGCAATCACGGCAGGCCAAATCCGCCCCAGCATTTT. It is translated as CASNHGRPNPPQHF.

This clonotype showed up many times. The CDR3 sequence is CASSLLPSQYTDTQYF. In DNA form, the CDR3 reads TGTGCCAGCAGCTTACTCCCATCCCAATACACAGATACGCAGTATTTT. This chain links TRBV7-8 with TRBJ2-3; the D is unclear. Germline V gene lookup returns CDR1 SGHVS and CDR2 FQNEAQ. This CDR3 region has 16 residues. Trimming left V 2 bases short and J 2 bases short, with 14 bases between. Combining the CDR3 with reference TRBV7-8 and TRBJ2-3 gives the whole variable domain GAGVSQSPRYKVAKRGQDVALRCDPISGHVSLFWYQQALGQGPEFLTYFQNEAQLDKSGLPSDRFFAERPEGSVSTLKIQRTQQEDSAVYLCASSLLPSQYTDTQYFGPGTRLTVL.

The chain combines TRBV19 with TRBJ1-5; perhaps TRBD1 as D (5 bases). Germline V gene sequence: CDR1 LNHDA, CDR2 SQIVND (reference sequence). The ends were cut back, 7 bases at V and 3 bases at J, with 13 bases in the middle. The CDR3 sequence is 14 residues long. The CDR3 nucleotides read TGTGCCAGTAATACGGACACCTACAATCAGCCCCAGCATTTT. Translating gives CASNTDTYNQPQHF.

This clonotype was seen repeatedly, ten times or more. V is TRBV25-1 and J is TRBJ2-7; D may match TRBD1 or TRBD2 (5 bases each). Deletions cut 7 bases from V and 0 bases from J, with 13 bases between. The CDR3 extends over 14 amino acids. The germline CDR1 and CDR2 sequences are MGHDK and SYGVNS. The CDR3 protein is CASNPQGDSYEQYF. The CDR3 bases are TGTGCCAGCAATCCCCAGGGAGACTCCTACGAGCAGTACTTC.

In its sample, this clonotype was seen a few times. V usage is TRBV29-1 and J usage is TRBJ1-2; TRBD1 is a possible D gene (6 bases). The CDR3 has 13 amino acids. Germline lookup yields CDR1 SQVTM and CDR2 ANQGSEA. The germline V and J ends were trimmed by 2 bases and 6 bases, with 13 bases remaining between them. The CDR3: CSVETGRMNGYTF. The CDR3 nucleotides read TGCAGCGTTGAAACAGGGAGGATGAATGGCTACACCTTC.

The chain employs TRBV19 and TRBJ1-5; a weak D match, TRBD1 (5 bases). V lost 11 bases and J lost 0, with 11 bases in between. Germline CDR1 is LNHDA and CDR2 is SQIVND (reference sequence). The CDR3 totals 13 residues. The CDR3 coding sequence is TGTGCCTCGACAGAATATAGCAATCAGCCCCAGCATTTT. Translating gives CASTEYSNQPQHF. Using reference TRBV19 and TRBJ1-5 for the parts outside the CDR3, the full variable domain is DGGITQSPKYLFRKEGQNVTLSCEQNLNHDAMYWYRQDPGQGLRLIYYSQIVNDFQKGDIAEGYSVSREKKESFPLTVTSAQKNPTAFYLCASTEYSNQPQHFGDGTRLSIL.

Turning to this clonotype: It may be a read error: a sequence one base away is much more abundant. This sequence joins TRBV6-5 and TRBJ2-7; D might be TRBD2 (5 bases). Germline-derived CDR1 and CDR2 are MNHEY and SVGAGI. This CDR3 spans 14 amino acids. The V end lost 5 bases, the J end lost 3 bases, and 14 bases lay between the germline ends. CDR3 amino acids: CASSHHSGNYEQYF. The CDR3 DNA reads as TGTGCCAGCAGTCACCACTCGGGAAACTACGAGCAGTACTTC.

This clonotype was observed a handful of times. V and J are TRBV27 and TRBJ2-1, with D perhaps given as TRBD1 or TRBD2 (5 bases each). CDR1 and CDR2 from the germline V gene are MNHEY and SMNVEV (reference sequence). This CDR3 spans 16 amino acids. Between the trimmed V and J ends, which lost 3 bases and 0 bases, there was a span of 12 bases. The CDR3 bases are TGTGCCAGCAGTTTTGGGGGACGGGCCTCCTACAATGAGCAGTTCTTC. Protein sequence: CASSFGGRASYNEQFF.

Many counts were recorded for this clonotype. The chain couples TRBV5-4 to TRBJ2-7; 9 bases fit TRBD1. With 3 bases clipped from V and 2 bases from J, the junction kept 6 bases outside the gene matches. This CDR3 comprises 15 residues. Germline V gene data show CDR1 as SGHNT and CDR2 as YYREEE (reference sequence). In nucleotides, the CDR3 is TGTGCCAGCAGCTCGGGACAGGGATCCCCCTACGAGCAGTACTTC. Its protein product is CASSSGQGSPYEQYF.

This clonotype was recorded a few times. The chain couples TRBV24-1 to TRBJ2-1, with TRBD2 identical over 9 bases. With 4 bases clipped from V and 2 bases from J, the junction kept 8 bases outside the gene matches. Per germline, CDR1 KGHDR and CDR2 SFDVKD. CDR3 length: 17 amino acids. In DNA, the CDR3 is TGTGCCACCAGTGAAGGTTCTCAGCGGGGGGCCTACAATGAGCAGTTCTTC. Protein product: CATSEGSQRGAYNEQFF.

The chain links TRBV30 to TRBJ1-1; 9 bases match TRBD1. The CDR3 loop spans 14 amino acids. The trim removed 2 bases at V and 2 bases at J, leaving 3 bases unmatched. From germline, CDR1 is GTSNPN and CDR2 SVGIG (reference sequence). The CDR3, as DNA: TGTGCCTGGAGTCCAACAGGGGGCAACACTGAAGCTTTCTTT. Translation gives CAWSPTGGNTEAFF.

Comment on this clonotype: This sequence may be a read error, since a much larger clone differs from it by one base. This rearrangement joins TRBV6-6 to TRBJ2-3; a weak D match, TRBD2 (5 bases). There are 15 residues in the CDR3. CDR1 MNHNY and CDR2 SVGAGI come from the germline V gene (reference sequence). The CDR3 loop is CANSYNQDLTDTQYF. The CDR3 region has the DNA TGTGCCAACAGTTATAATCAGGACTTGACAGATACGCAGTATTTT.

For this clonotype: Since a much larger clone is just one base distant, this may be a read error. J is TRBJ2-7 and V is TRBV20-1, with 11 nucleotides matching TRBD2. This CDR3 spans 13 amino acids. Germline CDR1 and CDR2: DFQATT and SNEGSKA (reference sequence). The DNA of the CDR3 is TGCAGTGCAACGGGACTAGCGGACGGCGAGCCGTACTTC. Encoded protein: CSATGLADGEPYF.

About this clonotype itself: The CDR3 end shows no conserved phenylalanine or tryptophan, and so a read error is likely. This chain connects TRBV7-2 to TRBJ2-2, with TRBD1 matching over 7 bases. J lost 8 bases, V lost 5 bases, and 11 bases had no gene match. There are 15 residues in the CDR3. Germline values: CDR1 SGHTA, CDR2 FQGNSA. The CDR3 loop reads CASSHKQGFSGELFV. CDR3 nucleotide sequence: TGTGCCAGCAGCCATAAACAGGGGTTTTCGGGGGAGCTGTTTGTT.

Worth noting for this clonotype: Just one base apart from a much larger clone, this may be a read error. The J gene is TRBJ2-3, the V gene TRBV20-1; 9 bases are a match to TRBD2. The CDR3 runs 14 residues. Germline V gene lookup returns CDR1 DFQATT and CDR2 SNEGSKA (reference sequence). CDR3 residues: CSATSGISTATQYF. The CDR3 DNA reads as TGCAGTGCTACTAGCGGGATTAGCACAGCTACGCAGTATTTT.

Comment on this clonotype: A much larger clonotype is one base distant, so this may be a read error. V and J are TRBV6-2 or TRBV6-3 and TRBJ2-1, with TRBD2 matching 7 bases. Looked up from germline, CDR1 is MNHEY and CDR2 is SVGEGT. This CDR3 region has 16 residues. The ends lost 7 bases at V and 4 bases at J; junction bases unmatched: 13. The CDR3 reads CASNNTNGAGYNEQFF. In DNA, the CDR3 is TGTGCCAGCAATAACACCAACGGAGCGGGGTACAATGAGCAGTTCTTC.

Remarks on this clonotype: A much larger clone lies a single base off, so this may be a read error. The chain has TRBV14 and TRBJ2-1; the D is unclear. CDR1 SGHDN and CDR2 FVKESK come from the germline V gene. The CDR3 sequence is 12 residues long. The CDR3 bases are TGTGCCAGCAGCCAAGACCACAATAAGCAGTTCTTC. This gives the protein CASSQDHNKQFF.

CDR3 amino acids: CASSRGLAGTNEQFF. The CDR3 coding sequence is TGTGCCAGCAGCCGGGGACTAGCGGGCACTAATGAGCAGTTCTTC. The chain carries TRBV7-9 and TRBJ2-1; 12 bases align to TRBD2. The CDR3 has 15 residues. The germline CDR1 and CDR2 sequences are SEHNR and FQNEAQ (reference sequence). The V and J ends lost 5 bases and 7 bases, in that order; junction bases with no gene match: 6.